The 5 T cell receptor beta chains listed next were all sequenced from one sample in a study of identical twins (dated by TCRdb to the mid-2010s). Preparation of the library involved 5' RACE. These reads were obtained on an Illumina HiSeq 2000. TCRdb took the public reads, trimmed them with fastp at Q25, ran MiXCR for clone calling and kept in-frame beta chains. Entries that share a CDR3 protein sequence are merged under the most common genes and DNA. This sample gives approximately 240,000 distinct CDR3 sequences in total; around an eighth of them show up just once. Around 8.3% of the sample comes from the top ten. What was sequenced was memory (CD45RO+) T cells sorted from blood. The sample's cell subset or site label, in plain terms: CD45RO+ enriched T cells. The receptors stem from a woman between 18 and 30 years old in good health.

This clonotype was counted a few times. J is TRBJ2-2 and V is TRBV27; 7 bases agree with TRBD2. V was pared by 6 bases and J by 5 bases, with 9 bases of the junction left unmatched. The germline V gene has CDR1 MNHEY and CDR2 SMNVEV (reference sequence). The CDR3 spans 15 residues. CDR3 loop: CASRPTSDPTGELFF. As DNA, the CDR3 is TGTGCCAGCAGGCCCACTAGCGACCCTACCGGGGAGCTGTTTTTT.

This clonotype was seen more than once but under ten times. The rearrangement joins TRBV27 to TRBJ1-6; tentative D call: TRBD1 (6 bases). Per germline, CDR1 MNHEY and CDR2 SMNVEV (reference sequence). The CDR3 extends over 15 amino acids. V gave up 5 bases and J gave up 10 bases, with 18 bases separating them. In nucleotides, the CDR3 is TGTGCCAGCAGTCCCAGGACCTACCAGGGGTCACCCCTCCACTTT. Translated, it gives CASSPRTYQGSPLHF.

The chain links TRBV20-1 to TRBJ2-7, with D maybe TRBD2 (7 bases). Trimming took 6 bases from V and 4 from J, leaving 19 bases between them. The germline V gene encodes CDR1 DFQATT and CDR2 SNEGSKA (reference sequence). This CDR3 is 14 amino acids long. CDR3 bases: TGCAGTGCCTCCAGAGGGGGGGCGTCTTACGAGCAGTACTTC. It translates to CSASRGGASYEQYF.

This clonotype was observed a handful of times. The rearrangement uses TRBV20-1 and TRBJ2-1; 11 bases align to TRBD2. V lost 1 base to trimming and J lost 9 bases; unmatched junction nucleotides: 14. The CDR3 has 17 amino acids. Germline V gives CDR1 DFQATT, CDR2 SNEGSKA (reference sequence). The CDR3 DNA reads as TGCAGTGCTAGAGCGGGGAATAGCGGGAGGGGGTCCGGTGAGCAGTTCTTC. Protein: CSARAGNSGRGSGEQFF.

The V gene is TRBV6-1, the J gene TRBJ2-1, with D possibly being TRBD2 (6 bases). Germline values: CDR1 MNHNS, CDR2 SASEGT. V was trimmed by 8 bases and J by 7 bases, leaving 21 bases between them. The CDR3 runs to 15 residues. The CDR3 DNA reads TGTGCCAGCTGGGACTGGGGAACCGGTCGGAATGAGCAGTTCTTC. Protein sequence: CASWDWGTGRNEQFF.